This paragraph reports one T cell receptor (beta chain). There are 20 residues in the CDR3. Trimming removed 5 bases from V and 5 bases from J; junction bases left unmatched: 25. The germline V gene encodes CDR1 MDHEN and CDR2 SYDVKM. The data originate from a study of blood T cell repertoires in COVID-19. The overall study: Acute-phase and convalescent COVID-19 samples originated in the United States, Italy and Spain. T cells, B-cell-depleted T cells, or PBMCs supplied cDNA or gDNA.

As originally analysed: Estimation of nucleated cell counts relied on the amplification of reference gene primers. TCRdb's copy holds only in-frame clones and misses some; the assay was immunoSEQ multiplex PCR. The V and J calls and the clone size are those of that table, but D and trimming were determined from the DNA. The data hold just under 65,000 clones, with 80% to 90% observed a single time. Sequenced input: peripheral blood. The origin of this receptor is a man aged 35 to 55 with acute or convalescent COVID-19. The chain employs TRBV28 and TRBJ2-5, with TRBD1 matching 8 bases. The CDR3 sequence is CASSTIGGQGAVLVQETQYF. CDR3 bases: TGTGCCAGCAGTACCATCGGAGGGCAGGGGGCTGTTCTGGTGCAGGAGACCCAGTACTTC.